The 16 T cell receptor beta chains given below trace back to one sample, sequenced in a study of beta chain features in type 1 diabetes. Their antigens are not known. Investigators reverse transcribed all isolated RNA, so they sequenced expressed TCRB transcripts. Assay: immunoSEQ multiplex PCR; the TCRdb copy retains only in-frame clones and omits some. The sample gives roughly 350,000 clones, around a tenth of which show up once; about 0.64% is in the top ten. Overall study findings and caveats: TCRB CDR3s were moderately but significantly shorter in Type 1 diabetes patients in all four CD4+ subsets.

Sequencing input: central memory CD4+ T cells from blood. The origin of the receptors is a man aged 30 to 39 with type 1 diabetes.

The V gene is TRBV7-3, the J gene TRBJ2-7; D ambiguous. Trimming stripped 4 bases from V and 4 bases from J, with 8 bases between. CDR3 length: 12 amino acids. CDR1 and CDR2 from the germline V gene are SGHTA and FQGTGA. The CDR3 DNA reads as TGTGCCAGCAGCTCTCAAGGGTACGAGCAGTACTTC. Its protein is CASSSQGYEQYF.

This clone has a handful of counts. It may be a read error: a sequence one base away is much more abundant. The sample carries other DNA sequences with the same CDR3. The chain recombines TRBV4-1 with TRBJ1-1; 7 bases agree with TRBD1. CDR1 and CDR2 (germline): MGHRA, YSYEKL. With V trimmed by 4 bases and J by 1 base, 9 bases remained unmatched. The CDR3 length is 16 residues. The DNA of the CDR3 is TGCGCCAGCAGCCGCAACACAGGGGCTGGGAACACTGAAGCTTTCTTT. This codes for CASSRNTGAGNTEAFF.

This clone was counted between two and nine times. The chain joins TRBV6-1 to TRBJ1-2, with D possibly matching TRBD1 (5 bases). Per the germline V gene, CDR1 is MNHNS and CDR2 is SASEGT. V lost 4 bases to trimming and J lost 4 bases, with 10 bases between them. The length of the CDR3 is 13 residues. The DNA for the CDR3 is TGTGCCAGCAGTGTCGAGACAGCCTATGGCTACACCTTC. Translating gives CASSVETAYGYTF.

This clone was picked up many times. This chain joins TRBV7-3 and TRBJ2-5; 8 bases map to TRBD2. The CDR3 extends over 14 amino acids. CDR1 SGHTA and CDR2 FQGTGA come from the germline V gene. After removal of 5 bases from V and 5 bases from J, the junction contained 7 bases not matched to a gene. The CDR3 region is CASSPWGGRETQYF. In DNA form, the CDR3 reads TGTGCCAGCAGCCCCTGGGGCGGGAGGGAGACCCAGTACTTC.

This clone has at least ten counts. The rearrangement joins TRBV6-5 to TRBJ1-2, with a possible D match to TRBD1 (5 bases). V was clipped by 5 bases and J by 1 base, with 8 bases between them. CDR1 and CDR2 from the germline V gene are MNHEY and SVGAGI. The CDR3 is made up of 13 amino acids. The CDR3 region is CASSRGGNYGYTF. CDR3 nucleotides: TGTGCCAGCAGTCGTGGGGGTAACTATGGCTACACCTTC.

This clone occurred many times. This sequence joins TRBV28 and TRBJ2-7, with D maybe TRBD1 (6 bases). Per the germline V gene, CDR1 is MDHEN and CDR2 is SYDVKM. The CDR3 runs 15 residues. Trimming removed 4 bases at V and 4 bases at J, with 17 bases between. CDR3 residues: CASSSPGGEFYEQYF. The DNA for the CDR3 is TGTGCCAGCAGTTCACCTGGGGGCGAGTTTTACGAGCAGTACTTC.

The V and J genes are TRBV2 and TRBJ1-5; D may be TRBD1 (6 bases). V lost 3 bases and J lost 7, with 16 bases in between. The CDR3 length is 15 residues. Germline assignment: CDR1 SNHLY and CDR2 FYNNEI. CDR3 protein: CASSELTGIYQPQHF. DNA for the CDR3: TGTGCCAGCAGTGAGCTAACAGGGATCTACCAGCCCCAGCATTTT.

This clone was detected a few times. The rearrangement uses TRBV27 and TRBJ2-7, with 8 bases matching TRBD1. V lost 4 bases to trimming and J lost 3 bases; unmatched junction nucleotides: 5. Germline assignment: CDR1 MNHEY and CDR2 SMNVEV (reference sequence). The CDR3 extends over 14 amino acids. The DNA for the CDR3 is TGTGCCAGCAGTTCACCCGGACAGGGCTACGAGCAGTACTTC. Translating it yields CASSSPGQGYEQYF.

The V and J genes are TRBV7-9 and TRBJ2-1, with 10 bases aligning to TRBD2. The J segment lost 7 bases and the V segment lost 0 bases, leaving 6 bases of the junction unmatched. Germline loops: CDR1 SEHNR, CDR2 FQNEAQ (reference sequence). The CDR3 totals 16 residues. CDR3 bases: TGTGCCAGCAGCTTAGCGAGCGCTAGCGGGGGTAATGAGCAGTTCTTC. Amino acids: CASSLASASGGNEQFF.

The sample holds a few counts of this clone. The genes are TRBV6-1 and TRBJ2-6; the D call may be TRBD1 or TRBD2 (5 bases each). The CDR3 loop spans 15 amino acids. The germline V gene has CDR1 MNHNS and CDR2 SASEGT. V gave up 4 bases and J gave up 9 bases, with 16 bases separating them. CDR3 protein: CASSARPGQYNVLTF. As DNA, the CDR3 is TGTGCCAGCAGTGCCCGGCCGGGGCAGTACAACGTCCTGACTTTC.

The chain recombines TRBV7-9 with TRBJ2-1; 8 bases are a match to TRBD1. The CDR3 loop spans 14 amino acids. The germline CDR1 and CDR2 sequences are SEHNR and FQNEAQ (reference sequence). Germline trimming cut 3 bases from V and 3 bases from J; bases unmatched to any gene: 1. The CDR3 here is CASSFGTGYNEQFF. CDR3 sequence (DNA): TGTGCCAGCAGCTTCGGGACAGGCTACAATGAGCAGTTCTTC.

This clone was seen a handful of times. The rearrangement joins TRBV6-6 to TRBJ2-1; no clear D. The CDR3 totals 15 residues. V shed 0 bases and J shed 9 bases, with 15 bases lying between them. Germline V gives CDR1 MNHNY, CDR2 SVGAGI (reference sequence). CDR3 bases: TGTGCCAGCAGTTACTCAAGCGTTCTGAGTGCTGAGCAGTTCTTC. Translating gives CASSYSSVLSAEQFF.

This clone was found a few times. The chain links TRBV5-1 to TRBJ2-5; 8 positions agree with TRBD1. Germline trimming cut 7 bases from V and 4 bases from J; bases unmatched to any gene: 6. Per germline, CDR1 SGHRS and CDR2 YFSETQ. The CDR3 totals 13 residues. CDR3 coding DNA: TGCGCCAGCCAAGGACAGGGCGGAGAGACCCAGTACTTC. Encoded protein: CASQGQGGETQYF.

This sequence joins TRBV4-1 and TRBJ2-3, with D unresolved. CDR3 size: 16 residues. The germline CDR1 and CDR2 sequences are MGHRA and YSYEKL. V lost 1 base and J 0 bases, leaving 11 bases between the germline ends. CDR3 protein: CASSQGTQLSTDTQYF. CDR3 in DNA: TGCGCCAGCAGCCAAGGGACGCAGCTCAGCACAGATACGCAGTATTTT.

This clone was seen more than once but under ten times. V usage is TRBV11-2 and J usage is TRBJ2-3, with TRBD2 matching 8 bases. The V gene's germline CDR1 is SGHAT and CDR2 FQNNGV. CDR3 length: 15 residues. The V segment lost 0 bases and the J segment 5 bases; nucleotides outside the gene matches: 4. The DNA of the CDR3 is TGTGCCAGCAGCTTAGACGGGAGGGCCGGAGATACGCAGTATTTT. This gives the protein CASSLDGRAGDTQYF.

This rearrangement joins TRBV6-5 to TRBJ1-2, with a tentative D call TRBD1 (6 bases). This CDR3 has 13 residues. The germline gives CDR1 MNHEY, CDR2 SVGAGI. V dropped 7 bases and J dropped 4 bases, with 13 bases sitting between them. The CDR3 protein is CASTRKGGYGYTF. In DNA, the CDR3 is TGTGCCAGCACCCGCAAAGGGGGCTATGGCTACACCTTC.